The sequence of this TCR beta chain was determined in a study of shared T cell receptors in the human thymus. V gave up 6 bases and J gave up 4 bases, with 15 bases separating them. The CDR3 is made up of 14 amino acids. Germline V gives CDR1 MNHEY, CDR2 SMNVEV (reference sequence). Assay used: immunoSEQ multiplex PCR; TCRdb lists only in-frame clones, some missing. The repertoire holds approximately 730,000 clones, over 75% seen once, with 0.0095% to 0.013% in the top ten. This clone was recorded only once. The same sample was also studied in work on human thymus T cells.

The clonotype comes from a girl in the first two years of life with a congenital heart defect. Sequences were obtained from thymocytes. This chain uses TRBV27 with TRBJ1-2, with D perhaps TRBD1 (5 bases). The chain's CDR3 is CASSLRRQLYGYTF. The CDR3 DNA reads TGTGCCAGCAGCCTTAGAAGACAGCTCTATGGCTACACCTTC.